The present entry profiles one T cell receptor (beta chain) with its context. Its antigen target is currently unknown. No base quality values were provided; no much bigger clone lies one nucleotide off. CDR1 LGHDT and CDR2 YNNKEL are derived from the germline V gene (reference sequence). The CDR3 starts with the cysteine, ends with the phenylalanine, and has 21 residues. Solely the CDR3 DNA is kept, with 63 bases framed from the first base. Here V drops 10 bases and J drops 6 bases, and the junction holds 32 bases not matched to any gene. The data originate from a study of T cell responses to AZD1222 COVID-19 vaccine (dated by TCRdb to about 2021). At the level of the whole study: AZD1222 recipients given second doses at about 4 weeks or at about 12 weeks were pooled, since spike-specific TCR depth and breadth were not found to differ between the two schedules. A total of 230 to 250 trial participants underwent TCR sequencing, of whom about 210 received two doses of AZD1222 and some 26 received two doses of the MenACWY control vaccine. Trial participants were enrolled into age subgroups of 18-55, 56-69 and 70-plus years, which contained around 140, 26 and 57 TCR-sequenced participants, respectively.

Overall results and qualifications from the work: Vaccine-associated CD4 TCRs spanned the whole spike protein, with dominant responses in regions 160-218 and 743-854. In the small 56-69-year group, the increase in depth fell short of significance, most likely because of low power. No day 14 peak-response samples were available, so repertoires were characterized only after the peak T cell response. Only six or seven AZD1222 recipients were SARS-CoV-2 seropositive at baseline, limiting conclusions about previously exposed vaccinees. Reportedly, almost half of the unique spike-specific TCRs recognized epitopes lying outside the regions that are mutated in the B.1.351 and B.1.1.7 variants. Participants were mostly white British and included more females than males, and it was suggested by the authors that clonal diversity may have been underestimated. After two AZD1222 doses, spike-specific TCR breadth and depth were significantly higher than at day 0 and than in MenACWY recipients.

The CDR3 regions of human TCRbeta chains were subjected to immunosequencing. The paper's data handling went like this. Repertoire TCRs were matched against a reference library of SARS-CoV-2-specific TCRs generated with the MIRA antigen-specificity platform. Breadth was defined as the fraction of unique TCRs that were SARS-CoV-2-associated, and depth was defined as the fraction of total T cells that were SARS-CoV-2-associated. Using the MIRA data, each spike-specific TCR was assigned both to the spike region to which the TCR was reactive and to a CD4 or CD8 class. Log10-transformed breadth and depth values were compared by one-way ANOVA with Sidak's multiple comparisons tests. This is the immuneACCESS table as TCRdb keeps it, with only in-frame sequences that have V and J called. A part of the clones is gone; compared with another copy, unresolved V genes explain less than half, and the rest is unexplained. That table supplies the V and J calls and clone size; D and trimming were determined from the DNA. In this sample the table shows 120,000 or so clones, roughly 93% of which occur a single time. The top ten clonotypes cover over 1.5% of the sample.

What the time point label conveys for this sample: baseline before first vaccination. Vaccinee samples were obtained from the UK trials COV001 and COV002, which included a single-blind randomized controlled phase 2/3 trial of AZD1222 (ChAdOx1 nCoV-19) in healthy adults. For TCRbeta chain sequencing, PBMC samples were collected from trial participants at day 0 and at day 28 after the second dose. The specimen was peripheral blood, collected on day 0 of AZD1222 vaccination. This TCR was recovered from an adult in good health. The chain is assembled from TRBV3-1 (or the pseudogene TRBV3-2) and TRBJ1-2; 10 central nucleotides agree with TRBD1. The CDR3 region: CATVTTQEVRGQGMEKDGYTF. The DNA sequence is TGTGCCACCGTTACCACCCAGGAAGTAAGGGGACAGGGGATGGAAAAGGATGGCTACACCTTC.